This T cell receptor (beta chain) derives from a study of CD8 T cells in ankylosing spondylitis. By quantitative 5'-RACE with molecular barcodes, the TCR beta libraries were made. TCRdb ran MiXCR on the 5' RACE reads and lists one entry per CDR3 protein. Of some 350,000 distinct CDR3 sequences listed, about 15% are singletons. Concerning this clonotype: Its antigen remains unidentified.

General study results and limits: The study identified a TCR beta motif of about eight highly homologous variants that appeared characteristic of ankylosing spondylitis blood.

The CDR3 runs to 12 residues. CDR1 and CDR2 (germline): MGHRA, YSYEKL. Trimming pared 4 bases from V and 15 bases from J, leaving 13 bases between. What was sequenced was blood, either unsorted or a sorted T cell fraction (not recorded which). This TCR was sampled from a male donor with ankylosing spondylitis or in good health (not recorded which). The chain uses TRBV4-1 and TRBJ1-6; D is unresolved. In nucleotides, the CDR3 is TGCGCCAGCAGCCTCCCCCGAGGGCACCTCCACTTT. It specifies CASSLPRGHLHF.